This T cell receptor beta chain was captured by sequencing in a study of T cell repertoires in cytomegalovirus infection. Study-level background: Carrying CMV and the relevant HLA type showed in public TCR beta signatures.

CDR3 size: 11 residues. Between the trimmed V and J ends, which lost 6 bases and 1 base, there was a span of 7 bases. CDR1 is DFQATT and CDR2 is SNEGSKA in the germline V gene (reference sequence). Of note for this clonotype: What it binds is not known.

TCRdb called the reads again in MiXCR, with one record for every CDR3 protein. The data contain hundreds of thousands of distinct CDR3 sequences, about a third of them singletons. General study points: Dominating the ex vivo response were TCR beta clonotypes that were CMV-specific and HLA-C-restricted.

This chain uses TRBV20-1 with TRBJ2-7; D gene unclear. The origin of this receptor is a human donor in good health (CMV status not recorded). Some clones in this sample may be carry-over from other donors' samples. The source was cultured CD8+ T cells from PBMCs, collected from culture after CMV antigen stimulation. The DNA of the CDR3 is TGCAGTGCGTCGGTTTCCTACGAGCAGTACGTC. This encodes CSASVSYEQYV.